The clone carrying this TCR beta chain was observed a few times. CDR1 and CDR2 (germline): SGHDT, YYEEEE. The V and J ends lost 0 bases and 7 bases respectively, with 11 bases between them. The CDR3 is 15 amino acids. This sample was taken from a study of blood T cell repertoires in COVID-19. Study information: The United States, Italy and Spain provided the acute and convalescent COVID-19 samples.

Participant-given clinical history determined each cohort assignment. What the recovered Cohort 3 donors had was two negative PCRs, clearance, or symptom resolution. Only in-frame clones appear in the TCRdb table, and some are missing; sequencing was by immunoSEQ multiplex PCR. The sample holds a few hundred thousand clones, roughly nine tenths seen once. The genes are TRBV5-6 and TRBJ1-6; D is ambiguous. The specimen was PBMCs or T cells enriched from blood (not recorded which). This receptor was taken from a woman aged 25 to 39 who had recovered from COVID-19. This chain's CDR3 is CASSLGSGINSPLHF. The CDR3 DNA sequence: TGTGCCAGCAGCTTGGGGTCCGGGATCAATTCACCCCTCCACTTT. Full variable domain (outside the CDR3, taken from reference TRBV5-6 and TRBJ1-6): DAGVTQSPTHLIKTRGQQVTLRCSPKSGHDTVSWYQQALGQGPQFIFQYYEEEERQRGNFPDRFSGHQFPNYSSELNVNALLLGDSALYLCASSLGSGINSPLHFGNGTRLTVT.